The 27 T cell receptor beta chains in this list originate from one sample, sequenced in a study of PD-1 blockade in classical Hodgkin lymphoma. Here immunoSEQ multiplex PCR was the method, and the copy in TCRdb shows in-frame clones only, minus some. Of 25,000 to 35,000 clones detected, around 84% appear once; the ten largest clones hold roughly 0.75%. Time point of the sample: cycle 4 day 1 (C4D1), after 5 to 7 weeks of nivolumab. Each of the patients experienced relapse following autologous stem cell transplantation, and their brentuximab vedotin exposure differed. It was by magnetic negative selection that CD4+ T cells were purified from thawed PBMCs. The material sequenced was CD4+ T cells from blood, taken before the fourth cycle of nivolumab. The receptors were sampled from a human donor with classical Hodgkin lymphoma.

The rearrangement uses TRBV6-5 and TRBJ1-1; possibly TRBD1 for D (5 bases). Germline CDR1 is MNHEY and CDR2 is SVGAGI. CDR3 length equals 15 residues. V was shortened by 0 bases and J by 1 base, with 9 bases between the two germline ends. The CDR3 region is CASSYSGTANTEAFF. As DNA, the CDR3 is TGTGCCAGCAGTTACTCGGGGACGGCGAACACTGAAGCTTTCTTT.

This rearrangement joins TRBV10-3 to TRBJ1-2; unclear D gene. Trimming stripped 3 bases from V and 7 bases from J, with 15 bases between. The germline CDR1 and CDR2 sequences are ENHRY and SYGVKD. The length of the CDR3 is 14 residues. Here the CDR3 reads CAISDQASLGGYTF. The CDR3 region has the DNA TGTGCCATCAGTGATCAGGCCTCCCTGGGTGGCTACACCTTC.

The chain has TRBV7-9 and TRBJ1-1; D possibly corresponds to TRBD1 (5 bases). CDR3 length: 12 residues. CDR1 and CDR2 from the germline V gene are SEHNR and FQNEAQ (reference sequence). V was cut by 5 bases and J by 3 bases, with 7 bases left in between. This chain's CDR3 is CASSEQDTEAFF. CDR3 coding DNA: TGTGCCAGCAGCGAACAGGACACTGAAGCTTTCTTT.

This chain uses TRBV11-3 with TRBJ2-3; D may be TRBD1 or TRBD2 (5 bases each). The CDR3 has 17 residues. V was shortened by 0 bases and J by 2 bases, with 15 bases between the two germline ends. Germline CDR1 reads SGHNT; CDR2 reads YENEEA. CDR3 DNA: TGTGCCAGCAGCTTAGACAGCGCCGGGACCCCCACAGATACGCAGTATTTT. Its protein is CASSLDSAGTPTDTQYF.

V and J are TRBV10-3 and TRBJ2-1, with D maybe TRBD1 (8 bases). Germline lookup yields CDR1 ENHRY and CDR2 SYGVKD. CDR3 length equals 17 residues. Deletions cut 5 bases from V and 4 bases from J, with 21 bases between. CDR3 sequence: CAISQTNTGGVYNEQFF. In DNA, the CDR3 is TGTGCCATCAGTCAAACCAATACAGGGGGGGTTTACAATGAGCAGTTCTTC.

The V and J genes are TRBV7-9 and TRBJ1-5, with 9 bases aligning to TRBD1. The CDR3 contains 15 residues. Germline CDR1 SEHNR, CDR2 FQNEAQ (reference sequence). The junction had 3 bases not matched to a gene; V was cut back by 5 bases and J by 1 base. The CDR3 bases are TGTGCCAGCAGCCCGACAGGGGGAAGCAATCAGCCCCAGCATTTT. Translation: CASSPTGGSNQPQHF.

The chain links TRBV19 to TRBJ1-1, with D tentatively TRBD1 (5 bases). Deletions cut 5 bases from V and 5 bases from J, with 15 bases between. The CDR3 length is 14 residues. Germline V gives CDR1 LNHDA, CDR2 SQIVND (reference sequence). The CDR3 nucleotides read TGTGCCAGTAGTTGGAAGGGGTCGGGAACTGAAGCTTTCTTT. This translates into CASSWKGSGTEAFF.

The gene calls are TRBV11-3 and TRBJ1-3; TRBD1 might be the D (6 bases). CDR3 length equals 16 residues. Trimming removed 5 bases at V and 2 bases at J, with 16 bases between. Per germline, CDR1 SGHNT and CDR2 YENEEA. CDR3 DNA sequence: TGTGCCAGCAGCGCCAGATACAGGGTTACTGGAAACACCATATATTTT. Amino acids: CASSARYRVTGNTIYF.

The CDR3 DNA follows: TGTGCCAGCAGCTTGGCCGTAGAAAACACCATATATTTT. This encodes CASSLAVENTIYF. This chain joins TRBV5-4 and TRBJ1-3, with unresolved D. This CDR3 is 13 amino acids long. CDR1 is SGHNT and CDR2 is YYREEE in the germline V gene (reference sequence). Trimming removed 0 bases at V and 6 bases at J, with 7 bases between.

The V and J genes are TRBV4-1 and TRBJ2-5; D uncertain. This CDR3 is built from 12 residues. V was trimmed by 0 bases and J by 5 bases, leaving 4 bases between them. Per germline, CDR1 MGHRA and CDR2 YSYEKL. CDR3 DNA sequence: TGCGCCAGCAGCCAAGATTGGGAGACCCAGTACTTC. This translates into CASSQDWETQYF.

The chain links TRBV7-7 to TRBJ1-4, with no clear D. In germline, CDR1 is SSHAT, CDR2 FNYEAQ (reference sequence). CDR3 length: 14 residues. V was trimmed by 5 bases and J by 7 bases, leaving 14 bases between them. Written as DNA, the CDR3 is TGTGCCAGCAGCCCGGACGACGGAACTGAAAAACTGTTTTTT. Protein: CASSPDDGTEKLFF.

The chain employs TRBV30 and TRBJ2-1; 14 bases line up with TRBD2. The junction had 1 base not matched to a gene; V was cut back by 2 bases and J by 7 bases. Germline V lookup: CDR1 GTSNPN, CDR2 SVGIG (reference sequence). CDR3 size: 14 residues. CDR3 loop: CAWSRTSGGNEQFF. The CDR3, as DNA: TGTGCCTGGAGTAGGACTAGCGGGGGGAATGAGCAGTTCTTC.

The J gene is TRBJ2-2, the V gene TRBV25-1, with 11 nucleotides matching TRBD1. The CDR3 is made up of 16 amino acids. Per germline, CDR1 MGHDK and CDR2 SYGVNS. Trimming removed 4 bases from V and 6 bases from J; junction bases left unmatched: 7. The CDR3 here is CASSVPGQGVPGELFF. CDR3 in DNA: TGTGCCAGCAGTGTCCCGGGACAGGGGGTACCCGGGGAGCTGTTTTTT.

The CDR3 DNA reads as TGTGCCAGCGGACTTATTGAAGCTTTCTTT. Translated, it gives CASGLIEAFF. V and J are TRBV7-2 and TRBJ1-1; D remains unclear. From germline, CDR1 is SGHTA and CDR2 FQGNSA. This CDR3 comprises 10 residues. Trimming pared 8 bases from V and 7 bases from J, leaving 8 bases between.

V usage is TRBV7-2 and J usage is TRBJ1-1, with D maybe TRBD1 (6 bases). This CDR3 comprises 16 residues. Germline assignment: CDR1 SGHTA and CDR2 FQGNSA. The V end lost 1 base, the J end lost 1 base, and 13 bases lay between the germline ends. The CDR3 bases are TGTGCCAGCAGCTTAGTAAGGGGGGCGCGGAACACTGAAGCTTTCTTT. It codes for CASSLVRGARNTEAFF. The full variable domain, rest sourced from reference TRBV7-2 and TRBJ1-1, is GAGVSQSPSNKVTEKGKDVELRCDPISGHTALYWYRQSLGQGLEFLIYFQGNSAPDKSGLPSDRFSAERTGGSVSTLTIQRTQQEDSAVYLCASSLVRGARNTEAFFGQGTRLTVV.

The rearrangement links TRBV7-2 to TRBJ2-1, with TRBD2 as a possible D gene (7 bases). The length of the CDR3 is 18 residues. Germline loops: CDR1 SGHTA, CDR2 FQGNSA. V lost 3 bases and J lost 8, with 26 bases in between. CDR3 residues: CASSFSGGGKIYFDEQFF. CDR3 in DNA: TGTGCCAGCAGCTTTTCGGGGGGCGGAAAGATTTATTTCGATGAGCAGTTCTTC. The variable domain in full, with the rest retrieved from reference TRBV7-2 and TRBJ2-1, is GAGVSQSPSNKVTEKGKDVELRCDPISGHTALYWYRQSLGQGLEFLIYFQGNSAPDKSGLPSDRFSAERTGGSVSTLTIQRTQQEDSAVYLCASSFSGGGKIYFDEQFFGPGTRLTVL.

The chain links TRBV7-8 to TRBJ2-3; TRBD2 aligns across 11 bases. V lost 5 bases and J lost 2; bases outside the gene matches: 9. Germline V gives CDR1 SGHVS, CDR2 FQNEAQ. CDR3 length: 17 amino acids. Here the CDR3 DNA reads TGTGCCAGCAGCCCGACGCCGGGACTAGCGGCCACAGATACGCAGTATTTT. This sequence encodes CASSPTPGLAATDTQYF.

The chain is built from TRBV4-3 and TRBJ1-1; 7 nucleotides align to TRBD1. The junction had 7 bases not matched to a gene; V was cut back by 2 bases and J by 7 bases. CDR1 and CDR2 from the germline V gene are LGHNA and YSLEER. The CDR3 has 14 amino acids. The CDR3 DNA reads TGCGCCAGCAGCCAAAGACAGGGTGAGGGTGAAGCTTTCTTT. Amino acids: CASSQRQGEGEAFF.

CDR3 DNA: TGTGCCAGCGGCCCAGATTCGAACACTGAAGCTTTCTTT. The encoded protein is CASGPDSNTEAFF. The V call is TRBV2, the J call TRBJ1-1; D remains unclear. This CDR3 contains 13 residues. V lost 8 bases and J lost 1, with 11 bases in between. CDR1 and CDR2 (germline): SNHLY, FYNNEI.

The table lists this clone with a count of one. This sequence joins TRBV7-8 and TRBJ2-2; D possibly corresponds to TRBD1 (6 bases). CDR3 size: 16 residues. V was shortened by 5 bases and J by 6 bases, with 19 bases between the two germline ends. The V gene's germline CDR1 is SGHVS and CDR2 FQNEAQ. The chain's CDR3 is CASSRQTGGPPGELFF. The CDR3, as DNA: TGTGCCAGCAGCCGCCAGACAGGCGGTCCCCCCGGGGAGCTGTTTTTT. Full variable domain (remainder filled in from reference TRBV7-8 and TRBJ2-2): GAGVSQSPRYKVAKRGQDVALRCDPISGHVSLFWYQQALGQGPEFLTYFQNEAQLDKSGLPSDRFFAERPEGSVSTLKIQRTQQEDSAVYLCASSRQTGGPPGELFFGEGSRLTVL.

The chain combines TRBV18 with TRBJ1-5, with D possibly TRBD1 on 5 matching bases. The CDR3 is 15 amino acids. Germline V gene lookup returns CDR1 KGHSH and CDR2 LQKENI. Trimming removed 3 bases from V and 3 bases from J, with 12 bases in between. CDR3 DNA sequence: TGTGCCAGCTCACCCGCCGGGGGTCACAATCAGCCCCAGCATTTT. Protein sequence: CASSPAGGHNQPQHF.

This clone came up once. J is TRBJ2-3 and V is TRBV13, with TRBD2 identical over 16 bases. Losses at the gene ends were 5 bases for V and 7 bases for J; bases not matched to a gene: 6. This CDR3 contains 16 residues. CDR1 and CDR2 from the germline V gene are PRHDT and FYEKMQ (reference sequence). The CDR3 here is CASSPGLAGGPYTQYF. CDR3 nucleotide sequence: TGTGCCAGCAGCCCGGGACTAGCGGGGGGGCCATATACGCAGTATTTT.

The chain combines TRBV7-9 with TRBJ1-6; TRBD1 matches 7 bases. This CDR3 has 18 amino acids. Looked up from germline, CDR1 is SEHNR and CDR2 is FQNEAQ (reference sequence). Losses at the gene ends were 1 base for V and 5 bases for J; bases not matched to a gene: 11. The CDR3 protein is CASSLGLVTGRHNSPLHF. The DNA for the CDR3 is TGTGCCAGCAGCTTAGGTTTGGTGACAGGGAGGCATAATTCACCCCTCCACTTT.

The chain has TRBV10-2 and TRBJ2-3; TRBD2 aligns across 11 bases. Losses at the gene ends were 7 bases for V and 0 bases for J; bases not matched to a gene: 12. This CDR3 contains 18 residues. Germline loops: CDR1 WSHSY, CDR2 SAAADI. The CDR3 nucleotides are TGCGCCAGCACCGACTCGACTAGCGGGGACCTTAGCACAGATACGCAGTATTTT. This gives the protein CASTDSTSGDLSTDTQYF.

The chain is built from TRBV11-3 and TRBJ1-1; TRBD1 matches 7 bases. Germline V gene lookup returns CDR1 SGHNT and CDR2 YENEEA. J gave up 2 bases and V 5 bases, and 8 bases lay outside the gene matches. CDR3 size: 15 residues. The CDR3 sequence: CASSPRPGGNTEAFF. The CDR3 DNA reads as TGTGCCAGCAGCCCAAGGCCAGGGGGAAACACTGAAGCTTTCTTT.

The gene calls are TRBV2 and TRBJ2-3, with 10 bases lining up with TRBD1. CDR1 is SNHLY, CDR2 FYNNEI, per germline. This CDR3 region has 16 residues. V shed 7 bases and J 6 bases; nucleotides not matched to a gene: 13. In DNA, the CDR3 is TGTGCCAGCACTCCGGGGACAGGGGTTATTTCGGATACGCAGTATTTT. It codes for CASTPGTGVISDTQYF.

V usage is TRBV19 and J usage is TRBJ2-2, with TRBD2 matching 11 bases. V shed 5 bases, J shed 6 bases, and the junction held 8 bases outside the gene matches. Looked up from germline, CDR1 is LNHDA and CDR2 is SQIVND (reference sequence). The CDR3 loop spans 16 amino acids. CDR3 sequence (DNA): TGTGCCAGTAGTCTTGGGCTAGCGGGGGGTTCCGGGGAGCTGTTTTTT. Translation: CASSLGLAGGSGELFF.